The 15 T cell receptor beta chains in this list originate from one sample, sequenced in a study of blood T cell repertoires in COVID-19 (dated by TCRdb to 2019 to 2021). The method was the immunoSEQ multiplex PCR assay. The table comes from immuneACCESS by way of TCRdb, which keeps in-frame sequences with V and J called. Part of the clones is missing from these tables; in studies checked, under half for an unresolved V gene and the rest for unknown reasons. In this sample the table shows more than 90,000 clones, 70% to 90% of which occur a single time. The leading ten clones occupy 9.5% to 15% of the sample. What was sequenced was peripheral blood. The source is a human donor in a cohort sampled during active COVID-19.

The CDR3 spells CASSYGDSSYEQYF. The CDR3, as DNA: TGTGCCAGCAGTTATGGGGACAGCTCCTACGAGCAGTACTTC. The J gene is TRBJ2-7, the V gene TRBV6-2 or TRBV6-3; 7 nucleotides align to TRBD1. The CDR3 is 14 amino acids. Trimming took 3 bases from V and 0 from J; bases not matched to a gene: 2. Per the germline V gene, CDR1 is MNHEY and CDR2 is SVGEGT.

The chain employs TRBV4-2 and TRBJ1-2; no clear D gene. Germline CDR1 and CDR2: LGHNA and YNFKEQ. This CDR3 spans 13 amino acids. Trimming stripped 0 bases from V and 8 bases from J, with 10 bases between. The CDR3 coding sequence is TGTGCCAGCAGCCAAGAAGGTGTGGGCGGCTACACCTTC. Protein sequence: CASSQEGVGGYTF.

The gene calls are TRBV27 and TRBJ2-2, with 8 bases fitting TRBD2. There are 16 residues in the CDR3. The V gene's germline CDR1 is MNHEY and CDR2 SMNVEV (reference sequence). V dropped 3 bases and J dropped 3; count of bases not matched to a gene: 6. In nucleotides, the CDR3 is TGTGCCAGCAGTTTTGGCGGGGGGCTGTACACCGGGGAGCTGTTTTTT. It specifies CASSFGGGLYTGELFF.

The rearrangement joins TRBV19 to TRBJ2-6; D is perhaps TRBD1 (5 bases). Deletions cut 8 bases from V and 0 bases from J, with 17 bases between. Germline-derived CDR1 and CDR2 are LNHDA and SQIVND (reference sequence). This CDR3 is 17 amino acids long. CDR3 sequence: CASGTRQIDSGANVLTF. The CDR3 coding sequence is TGTGCCAGTGGAACTCGACAGATAGACTCTGGGGCCAACGTCCTGACTTTC.

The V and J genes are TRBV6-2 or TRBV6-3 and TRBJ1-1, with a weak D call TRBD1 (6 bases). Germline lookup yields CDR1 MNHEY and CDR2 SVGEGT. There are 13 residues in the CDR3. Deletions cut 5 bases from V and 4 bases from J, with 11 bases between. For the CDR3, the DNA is TGTGCCAGCAGTGACGGACAGACCACTGAAGCTTTCTTT. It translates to CASSDGQTTEAFF.

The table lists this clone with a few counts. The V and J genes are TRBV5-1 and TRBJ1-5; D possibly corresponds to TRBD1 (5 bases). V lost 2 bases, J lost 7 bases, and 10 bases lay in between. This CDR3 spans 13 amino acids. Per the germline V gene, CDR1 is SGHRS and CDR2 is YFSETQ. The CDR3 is CASSFQGGQPQHF. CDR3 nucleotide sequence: TGCGCCAGCAGCTTTCAGGGAGGACAGCCCCAGCATTTT.

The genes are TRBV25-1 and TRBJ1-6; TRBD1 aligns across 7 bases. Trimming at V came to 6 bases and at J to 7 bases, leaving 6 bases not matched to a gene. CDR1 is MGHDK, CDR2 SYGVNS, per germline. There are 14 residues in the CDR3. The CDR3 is CASRETGMNSPLHF. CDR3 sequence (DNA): TGTGCCAGCAGAGAGACAGGGATGAATTCACCCCTCCACTTT.

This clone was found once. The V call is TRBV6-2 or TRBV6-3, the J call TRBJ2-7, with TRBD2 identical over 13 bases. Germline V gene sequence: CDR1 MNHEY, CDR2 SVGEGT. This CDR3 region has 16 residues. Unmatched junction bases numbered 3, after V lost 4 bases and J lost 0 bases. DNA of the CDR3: TGTGCCAGCAGTTCCGGACTAGCGGGGGTCTCCTACGAGCAGTACTTC. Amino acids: CASSSGLAGVSYEQYF.

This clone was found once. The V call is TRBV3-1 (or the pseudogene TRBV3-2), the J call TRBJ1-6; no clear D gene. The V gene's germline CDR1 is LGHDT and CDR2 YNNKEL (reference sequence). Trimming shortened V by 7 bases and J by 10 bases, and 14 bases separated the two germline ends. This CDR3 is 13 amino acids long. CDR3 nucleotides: TGTGCCAGCAAAGCCAGGTTTGAATCACCCCTCCACTTT. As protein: CASKARFESPLHF.

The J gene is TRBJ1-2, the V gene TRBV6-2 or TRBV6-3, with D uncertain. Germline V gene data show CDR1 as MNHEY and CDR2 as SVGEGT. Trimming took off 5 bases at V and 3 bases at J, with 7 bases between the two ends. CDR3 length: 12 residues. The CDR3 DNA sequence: TGTGCCAGCAGTACAACAGACTATGGCTACACCTTC. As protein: CASSTTDYGYTF.

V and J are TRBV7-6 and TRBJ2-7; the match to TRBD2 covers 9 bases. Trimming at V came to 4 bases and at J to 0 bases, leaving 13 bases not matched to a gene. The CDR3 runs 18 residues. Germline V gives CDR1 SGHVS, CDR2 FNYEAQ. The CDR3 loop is CASSSPASGASSSYEQYF. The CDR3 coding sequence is TGTGCCAGCAGCTCCCCGGCTAGCGGGGCCTCAAGCTCCTACGAGCAGTACTTC.

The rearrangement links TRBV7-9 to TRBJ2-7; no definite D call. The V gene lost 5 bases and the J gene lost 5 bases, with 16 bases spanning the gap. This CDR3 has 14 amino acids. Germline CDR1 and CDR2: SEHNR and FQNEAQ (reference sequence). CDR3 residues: CASSPGVAKDEQYF. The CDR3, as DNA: TGTGCCAGCAGCCCCGGAGTGGCTAAGGACGAGCAGTACTTC.

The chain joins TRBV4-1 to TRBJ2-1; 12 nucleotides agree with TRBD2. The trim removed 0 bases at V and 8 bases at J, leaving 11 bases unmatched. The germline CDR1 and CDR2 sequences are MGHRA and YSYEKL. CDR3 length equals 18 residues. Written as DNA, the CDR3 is TGCGCCAGCAGCCAAGATCGCCGGACTAGCGGGATAAACGATGAGCAGTTCTTC. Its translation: CASSQDRRTSGINDEQFF.

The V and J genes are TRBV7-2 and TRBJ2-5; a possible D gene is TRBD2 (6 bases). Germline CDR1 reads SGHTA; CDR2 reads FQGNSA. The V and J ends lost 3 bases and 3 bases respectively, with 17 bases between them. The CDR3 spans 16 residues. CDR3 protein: CASSFGLGRGKETQYF. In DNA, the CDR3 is TGTGCCAGCAGCTTCGGCTTAGGGCGCGGGAAAGAGACCCAGTACTTC.

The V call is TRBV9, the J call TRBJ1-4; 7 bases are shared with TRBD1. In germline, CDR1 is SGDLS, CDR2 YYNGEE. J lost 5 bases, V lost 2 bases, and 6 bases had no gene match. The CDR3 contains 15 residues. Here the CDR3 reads CASSVRGRGNEKLFF. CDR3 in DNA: TGTGCCAGCAGCGTCCGCGGCAGGGGGAATGAAAAACTGTTTTTT. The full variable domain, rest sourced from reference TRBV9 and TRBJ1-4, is DSGVTQTPKHLITATGQRVTLRCSPRSGDLSVYWYQQSLDQGLQFLIQYYNGEERAKGNILERFSAQQFPDLHSELNLSSLELGDSALYFCASSVRGRGNEKLFFGSGTQLSVL.